The 4 T cell receptor beta chains reported below all come from one sample, sequenced in a study of T cell responses to AZD1222 COVID-19 vaccine. This table comes from immunoSEQ multiplex PCR, and its TCRdb copy is limited to in-frame clones, with some not included. This table has 75,000 to 95,000 clones, roughly 85% appearing once. The sequencing used peripheral blood, collected 28 days after the second AZD1222 dose. The receptor set was obtained from an adult who received the AZD1222 COVID-19 vaccine.

CDR3 sequence: CASSRTPPGQISGNTIYF. The CDR3 DNA reads as TGTGCCAGCAGCCGAACCCCTCCGGGACAGATCTCTGGAAACACCATATATTTT. The rearrangement links TRBV4-2 to TRBJ1-3, with 7 nucleotides matching TRBD1. The CDR3 extends over 18 amino acids. J gave up 0 bases and V 4 bases, and 12 bases lay outside the gene matches. Germline V lookup: CDR1 LGHNA, CDR2 YNFKEQ.

The chain employs TRBV6-1 and TRBJ2-3; D may be TRBD1 (5 bases). CDR1 and CDR2 from the germline V gene are MNHNS and SASEGT. The CDR3 is 15 residues long. Trimming removed 1 base at V and 2 bases at J, with 10 bases between. DNA of the CDR3: TGTGCCAGCAGTGAAGTAGGCAGGGCCACAGATACGCAGTATTTT. Protein product: CASSEVGRATDTQYF.

The chain uses TRBV27 and TRBJ1-4; 7 bases are shared with TRBD1. Trimming at V came to 0 bases and at J to 4 bases, leaving 11 bases not matched to a gene. Germline values: CDR1 MNHEY, CDR2 SMNVEV (reference sequence). The CDR3 sequence is 18 residues long. Written as DNA, the CDR3 is TGTGCCAGCAGTTTATCGCCTGGGGGGACAGTCCTTAATGAAAAACTGTTTTTT. As protein: CASSLSPGGTVLNEKLFF. The entire variable domain, with the rest obtained from reference TRBV27 and TRBJ1-4, is as follows: EAQVTQNPRYLITVTGKKLTVTCSQNMNHEYMSWYRQDPGLGLRQIYYSMNVEVTDKGDVPEGYKVSRKEKRNFPLILESPSPNQTSLYFCASSLSPGGTVLNEKLFFGSGTQLSVL.

In this sample, this clone turned up once. V is TRBV5-4 and J is TRBJ1-2; D ambiguous. The V gene's germline CDR1 is SGHNT and CDR2 YYREEE (reference sequence). The CDR3 consists of 13 residues. The V and J ends lost 2 bases and 8 bases respectively, with 13 bases between them. In DNA form, the CDR3 reads TGTGCCAGCAGCTTTACTAGGACGAAGGGCTACACCTTC. It is translated as CASSFTRTKGYTF.